The next 20 T cell receptor beta chains were all read from a single sample in a study of human T cells and chemical hapten exposure. TCRdb re-derived calls from the RACE reads in MiXCR, one entry per CDR3 protein. This table holds around 150,000 distinct CDR3 sequences, 14% found once. Time point here: patch test 1, 2 weeks after DPC sensitization. The sample's treatment: therapeutic diphenylcyclopropenone sensitization with weekly scalp DPC. This specimen was whole blood, taken in connection with sensitization to the hapten diphenylcyclopropenone (DPC). The receptors shown here come from a woman aged 25 to 39 with alopecia areata. Some clones in this sample may be carry-over from other donors' samples.

This clonotype was counted many times. The rearrangement joins TRBV13 to TRBJ2-7, with 14 bases identical to TRBD2. The CDR3 length is 17 residues. CDR1 PRHDT and CDR2 FYEKMQ come from the germline V gene (reference sequence). V dropped 5 bases and J dropped 7; count of bases not matched to a gene: 13. In DNA form, the CDR3 reads TGTGCCAGCAGCCGACGAGAGGGACTAGCGGGAGTGAGGGAGCAGTACTTC. It encodes CASSRREGLAGVREQYF.

The chain has TRBV6-5 and TRBJ1-5; 7 positions match TRBD1. The CDR3 runs 14 residues. The V segment lost 5 bases and the J segment 6 bases; nucleotides outside the gene matches: 7. Looked up from germline, CDR1 is MNHEY and CDR2 is SVGAGI. In DNA, the CDR3 is TGTGCCAGCAGTCGACAGGGAAGGGCTCAGCCCCAGCATTTT. It specifies CASSRQGRAQPQHF.

This chain uses TRBV11-2 with TRBJ2-2; 8 bases are shared with TRBD2. Unmatched junction bases numbered 9, after V lost 5 bases and J lost 4 bases. Looked up from germline, CDR1 is SGHAT and CDR2 is FQNNGV. The CDR3 contains 16 residues. DNA for the CDR3: TGTGCCAGCAGCCCTATAGCGGGGAAGGCCACCGGGGAGCTGTTTTTT. It codes for CASSPIAGKATGELFF. The full variable domain, completed using reference TRBV11-2 and TRBJ2-2, is EAGVAQSPRYKIIEKRQSVAFWCNPISGHATLYWYQQILGQGPKLLIQFQNNGVVDDSQLPKDRFSAERLKGVDSTLKIQPAKLEDSAVYLCASSPIAGKATGELFFGEGSRLTVL.

The chain links TRBV7-2 to TRBJ1-5; D remains unclear. This CDR3 region has 16 residues. V was trimmed by 5 bases and J by 1 base, leaving 15 bases between them. The V gene's germline CDR1 is SGHTA and CDR2 FQGNSA. The CDR3: CASSRMPGFSNQPQHF. In DNA, the CDR3 is TGTGCCAGCAGCCGTATGCCGGGTTTCAGCAATCAGCCCCAGCATTTT.

The chain joins TRBV20-1 to TRBJ1-1; D is undetermined. In germline, CDR1 is DFQATT, CDR2 SNEGSKA (reference sequence). The CDR3 is 13 amino acids. The germline V and J ends were trimmed by 6 bases and 0 bases, with 11 bases remaining between them. The CDR3, as DNA: TGCAGTGCCTGGGCAATTATGAACACTGAAGCTTTCTTT. This codes for CSAWAIMNTEAFF.

The chain links TRBV30 to TRBJ2-1; D is uncertain. V was pared by 3 bases and J by 5 bases, with 11 bases between. Germline loops: CDR1 GTSNPN, CDR2 SVGIG (reference sequence). The length of the CDR3 is 13 residues. CDR3 sequence (DNA): TGTGCCTGGAGACGGGCATATAACAATGAGCAGTTCTTC. It translates to CAWRRAYNNEQFF. The full variable domain, its missing parts supplied by reference TRBV30 and TRBJ2-1, is SQTIHQWPATLVQPVGSPLSLECTVEGTSNPNLYWYRQAAGRGLQLLFYSVGIGQISSEVPQNLSASRPQDRQFILSSKKLLLSDSGFYLCAWRRAYNNEQFFGPGTRLTVL.

CDR3: CASSLSGPLVSYEQYF. DNA for the CDR3: TGCGCCAGCAGCTTGAGTGGACCGCTGGTCTCCTACGAGCAGTACTTC. The chain employs TRBV5-1 and TRBJ2-7; the D is unclear. The length of the CDR3 is 16 residues. Trimming took 1 base from V and 0 from J, leaving 14 bases between them. Germline CDR1 SGHRS, CDR2 YFSETQ.

In its sample, this clonotype was seen many times. This sequence joins TRBV2 and TRBJ1-3; D gene unclear. Germline CDR1 SNHLY, CDR2 FYNNEI. Trimming shortened V by 3 bases and J by 4 bases, and 10 bases separated the two germline ends. The CDR3 runs to 14 residues. For the CDR3, the DNA is TGTGCCAGCAGTGACGTGCAGACGGGAAACACCATATATTTT. Protein: CASSDVQTGNTIYF.

This CDR3 reads CSVQGARAEAFF. The CDR3 DNA sequence: TGCAGCGTCCAGGGGGCGCGCGCTGAAGCTTTCTTT. The chain carries TRBV29-1 and TRBJ1-1; TRBD1 matches at 8 bases. Germline V gene sequence: CDR1 SQVTM, CDR2 ANQGSEA. J gave up 6 bases and V 6 bases, and 6 bases lay outside the gene matches. The CDR3 contains 12 residues.

This sequence joins TRBV12-3 or TRBV12-4 and TRBJ2-5, with a possible D match to TRBD2 (5 bases). The CDR3 runs 12 residues. Trimming took 8 bases from V and 9 from J, leaving 16 bases between them. The CDR3 reads CASGFLYGAQYF. CDR3 nucleotide sequence: TGTGCCAGCGGGTTCTTGTACGGGGCCCAGTACTTC.

This clonotype was counted ten times or more. The V call is TRBV7-9, the J call TRBJ2-5; a weak D match, TRBD1 (5 bases). The V end was cut by 5 bases, the J end by 7 bases, with 23 bases between. The CDR3 sequence is 16 residues long. Germline V gene lookup returns CDR1 SEHNR and CDR2 FQNEAQ (reference sequence). The CDR3 protein is CASSPNAGKRSGTQYF. CDR3 nucleotides: TGTGCCAGCAGCCCCAACGCAGGGAAACGTAGTGGGACCCAGTACTTC.

This clonotype showed up many times. The chain employs TRBV11-2 and TRBJ1-1, with unresolved D. The CDR3 spans 19 residues. Trimming left V 0 bases short and J 0 bases short, with 20 bases between. Germline CDR1 and CDR2: SGHAT and FQNNGV. CDR3 amino acids: CASSLDTRVTRLMNTEAFF. DNA of the CDR3: TGTGCCAGCAGCTTAGATACCCGGGTGACGAGGTTGATGAACACTGAAGCTTTCTTT.

There are a few counts of this clonotype. The CDR3 reads CSALNSGGNQETQYF. The DNA of the CDR3 is TGCAGTGCTCTGAATAGCGGGGGGAACCAAGAGACCCAGTACTTC. V is TRBV20-1 and J is TRBJ2-5; 10 nucleotides match TRBD2. The CDR3 totals 15 residues. Looked up from germline, CDR1 is DFQATT and CDR2 is SNEGSKA (reference sequence). Trimming took 5 bases from V and 0 from J; bases not matched to a gene: 6.

This clonotype was seen many times. The chain employs TRBV20-1 and TRBJ2-3; tentatively, D is TRBD1 (6 bases). CDR1 and CDR2 from the germline V gene are DFQATT and SNEGSKA (reference sequence). Trimming pared 6 bases from V and 1 base from J, leaving 11 bases between. The CDR3 is 13 residues long. The CDR3 protein is CSASRTGTDTQYF. The CDR3 coding sequence is TGCAGTGCGTCCCGGACAGGCACAGATACGCAGTATTTT.

The V call is TRBV2, the J call TRBJ2-1, with D unresolved. V was clipped by 7 bases and J by 0 bases, with 10 bases between them. The CDR3 has 14 residues. The germline V gene has CDR1 SNHLY and CDR2 FYNNEI. The CDR3 is CASNPRSSYNEQFF. DNA of the CDR3: TGTGCCAGCAACCCAAGAAGCTCCTACAATGAGCAGTTCTTC.

The chain recombines TRBV7-2 with TRBJ2-1; 11 bases fit TRBD2. The V and J ends lost 5 bases and 6 bases, in that order; junction bases with no gene match: 6. The CDR3 is 15 residues long. Germline CDR1 is SGHTA and CDR2 is FQGNSA. CDR3 in amino acids: CASSPLAGGINEQFF. CDR3 DNA sequence: TGTGCCAGCAGCCCGCTAGCGGGAGGTATCAATGAGCAGTTCTTC. The complete variable domain, with remaining parts taken from reference TRBV7-2 and TRBJ2-1, reads GAGVSQSPSNKVTEKGKDVELRCDPISGHTALYWYRQSLGQGLEFLIYFQGNSAPDKSGLPSDRFSAERTGGSVSTLTIQRTQQEDSAVYLCASSPLAGGINEQFFGPGTRLTVL.

The rearrangement joins TRBV9 to TRBJ2-3; D might be TRBD2 (5 bases). V was pared by 3 bases and J by 6 bases, with 14 bases between. The CDR3 has 14 amino acids. Germline CDR1 reads SGDLS; CDR2 reads YYNGEE. The CDR3 region has the DNA TGTGCCAGCAGCGCAGGAGGTTCAGGCGATACGCAGTATTTT. This sequence encodes CASSAGGSGDTQYF.

This clonotype has more than one count but fewer than ten. The rearrangement uses TRBV18 and TRBJ2-7; 10 nucleotides align to TRBD1. Per germline, CDR1 KGHSH and CDR2 LQKENI. The CDR3 length is 14 residues. Trimming cost V 2 bases and J 4 bases; bases outside gene matches: 2. The CDR3 sequence is CASSPGQGVYEQYF. In nucleotides, the CDR3 is TGTGCCAGCTCACCAGGACAGGGGGTTTACGAGCAGTACTTC.

This clonotype was counted at least ten times. The V call is TRBV12-3 or TRBV12-4, the J call TRBJ2-1; D perhaps matches TRBD2 (6 bases). V was trimmed by 7 bases and J by 9 bases, leaving 16 bases between them. CDR3 size: 13 residues. CDR3: CASTPGLATEQFF. CDR3 sequence (DNA): TGTGCCAGCACCCCCGGGCTAGCGACTGAGCAGTTCTTC.

This clonotype was counted only a few times. The chain has TRBV4-1 and TRBJ2-7; tentatively, D is TRBD2 (6 bases). V was pared by 4 bases and J by 7 bases, with 17 bases between. The germline CDR1 and CDR2 sequences are MGHRA and YSYEKL. The CDR3 sequence is 14 residues long. CDR3 DNA sequence: TGCGCCAGCAGCCCCGACGACATTGGGAGGGAGCAGTACTTC. It yields the protein CASSPDDIGREQYF.